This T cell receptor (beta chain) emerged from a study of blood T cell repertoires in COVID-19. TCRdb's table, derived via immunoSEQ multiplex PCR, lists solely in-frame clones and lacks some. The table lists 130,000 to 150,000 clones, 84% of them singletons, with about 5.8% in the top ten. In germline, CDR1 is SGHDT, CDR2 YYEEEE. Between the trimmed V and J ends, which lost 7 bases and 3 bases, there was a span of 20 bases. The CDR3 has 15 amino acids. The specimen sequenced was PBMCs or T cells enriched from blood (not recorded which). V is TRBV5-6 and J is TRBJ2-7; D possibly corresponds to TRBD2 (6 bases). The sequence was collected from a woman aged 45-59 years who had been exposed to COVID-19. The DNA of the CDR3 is TGTGCCAGCGGACTCGGAGGGGCCACCAACTACGAGCAGTACTTC. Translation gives CASGLGGATNYEQYF.